The 5 T cell receptor beta chains listed next were all sequenced from one sample in a study of blood T cell repertoires in COVID-19. The protocol was immunoSEQ multiplex PCR, while the TCRdb copy is restricted to in-frame clones and leaves out a portion. This sample has approximately 230,000 clones, with about 80% found just once. The sample comprised peripheral blood. The receptor set was obtained from a woman aged 80 or older with active or convalescent COVID-19.

This chain uses TRBV5-1 with TRBJ1-3; 9 bases are a match to TRBD1. Germline V gene sequence: CDR1 SGHRS, CDR2 YFSETQ. V shed 0 bases and J 0 bases; nucleotides not matched to a gene: 4. The CDR3 extends over 17 amino acids. CDR3 nucleotides: TGCGCCAGCAGCTTGGCCTGGACAGGGGCCTCTGGAAACACCATATATTTT. Amino acids: CASSLAWTGASGNTIYF.

The chain is built from TRBV2 and TRBJ2-2; D is possibly TRBD1 (7 bases). The V gene's germline CDR1 is SNHLY and CDR2 FYNNEI. The CDR3 covers 13 residues. Trimming left V 9 bases short and J 14 bases short, with 22 bases between. In DNA form, the CDR3 reads TGTGCCAGTCTCGGACAGGCTAGCGTGGGACTGTTTTTT. This translates into CASLGQASVGLFF.

The CDR3 here is CATQQGNYGYTF. CDR3 nucleotides: TGTGCCACCCAACAGGGGAACTATGGCTACACCTTC. The chain links TRBV25-1 to TRBJ1-2, with 7 bases that match TRBD1. The CDR3 loop spans 12 amino acids. Germline loops: CDR1 MGHDK, CDR2 SYGVNS. V lost 10 bases and J lost 2; bases outside the gene matches: 4.

This rearrangement joins TRBV5-1 to TRBJ2-5, with TRBD1 matching over 8 bases. V was pared by 6 bases and J by 2 bases, with 9 bases of the junction left unmatched. CDR1 and CDR2 (germline): SGHRS, YFSETQ. The CDR3 is made up of 15 amino acids. CDR3 in amino acids: CASKPQGAYQETQYF. Written as DNA, the CDR3 is TGCGCCAGCAAACCTCAGGGGGCATATCAAGAGACCCAGTACTTC.

This chain connects TRBV6-5 to TRBJ1-4; 8 positions match TRBD1. J gave up 8 bases and V 6 bases, and 8 bases lay outside the gene matches. CDR1 MNHEY and CDR2 SVGAGI come from the germline V gene. The CDR3 covers 14 residues. Written as DNA, the CDR3 is TGTGCCAGCAGCCCGGACAGGGAGAGCGAAAAACTGTTTTTT. It yields the protein CASSPDRESEKLFF.